What follows is one T cell receptor beta chain and its context. The CDR3 consists of 16 residues. The germline V and J ends were trimmed by 2 bases and 0 bases, with 13 bases remaining between them. Germline V lookup: CDR1 MNHNS, CDR2 SASEGT. CFSE-labeled responder cells (200,000) were plated with 200,000 irradiated, violet-dye-labeled stimulator cells. Only in-frame clones appear in the TCRdb table, and some are missing; sequencing was by immunoSEQ multiplex PCR. The repertoire holds about 7,000 clones, with 25% to 40% as singletons. These data are taken from a study of graft-versus-host responses after intestinal transplantation. Background on the study: Every recipient had anti-thymocyte globulin induction and roughly three years of tacrolimus plus steroids.

Study results and limitations: When patients had graft-donor T cell macrochimerism, their allografts held high graft-versus-host to host-versus-graft clonal ratios.

The TCR comes from a human patient who was an organ donor for intestinal transplantation. This sequence joins TRBV6-1 and TRBJ1-2; a possible D gene is TRBD1 (6 bases). The sample here was alloreactive CD8+ T cells from a mixed lymphocyte reaction culture, taken before transplantation. As to subset: CFSE-low proliferating T cells sorted from roughly 6-day pre-transplant mixed lymphocyte reaction (GvH or HvG direction). CDR3 DNA sequence: TGTGCCAGCAGTGAAAGGACAGACCCTTCTAACTATGGCTACACCTTC. This encodes CASSERTDPSNYGYTF.